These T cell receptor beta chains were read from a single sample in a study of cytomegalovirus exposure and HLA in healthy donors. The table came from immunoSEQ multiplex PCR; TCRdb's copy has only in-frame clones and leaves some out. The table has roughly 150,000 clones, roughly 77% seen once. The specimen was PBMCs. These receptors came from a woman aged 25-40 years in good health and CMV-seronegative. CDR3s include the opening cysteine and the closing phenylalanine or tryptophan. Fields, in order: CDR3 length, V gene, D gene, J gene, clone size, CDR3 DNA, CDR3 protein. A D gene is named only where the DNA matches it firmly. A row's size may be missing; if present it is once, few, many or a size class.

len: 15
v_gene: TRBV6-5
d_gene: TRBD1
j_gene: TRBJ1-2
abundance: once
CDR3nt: TGTGCCAGCAGTAGTAGACAGGGGGCAGGGTATGGCTACACCTTC
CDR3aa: CASSSRQGAGYGYTF

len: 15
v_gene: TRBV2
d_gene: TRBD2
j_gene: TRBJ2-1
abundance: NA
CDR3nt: TGTGCCAGCAGCGGGACTAGCGGGAGGATGAATGAGCAGTTCTTC
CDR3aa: CASSGTSGRMNEQFF

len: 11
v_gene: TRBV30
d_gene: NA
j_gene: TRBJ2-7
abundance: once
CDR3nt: TGTGCCTGGAGTGCAACCTACGAGCAGTACTTC
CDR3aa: CAWSATYEQYF

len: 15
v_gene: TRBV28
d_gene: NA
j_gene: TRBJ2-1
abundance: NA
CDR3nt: TGTGCCAGCAGTTTATTTTTCTCCCCCCACAATGAGCAGTTCTTC
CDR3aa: CASSLFFSPHNEQFF

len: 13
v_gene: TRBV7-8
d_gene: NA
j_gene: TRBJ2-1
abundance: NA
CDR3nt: TGTGCCAGCAGCTTATGGCTGAGGAATGAGCAGTTCTTC
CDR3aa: CASSLWLRNEQFF

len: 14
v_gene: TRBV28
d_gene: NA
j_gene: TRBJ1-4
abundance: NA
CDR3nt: TGTGCCAGCAGTCCCGGCGGGTTATTCGAAAAACTGTTTTTT
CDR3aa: CASSPGGLFEKLFF

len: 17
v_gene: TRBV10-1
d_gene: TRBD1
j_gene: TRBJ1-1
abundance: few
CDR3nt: TGCGCCAGCAACCGCAAGCCTACCGGGACAGGGGACACTGAAGCTTTCTTT
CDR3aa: CASNRKPTGTGDTEAFF

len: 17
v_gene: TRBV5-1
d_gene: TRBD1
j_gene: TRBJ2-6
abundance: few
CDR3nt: TGCGCCAGCAGCTACGAGACAGGGAGCTCTGGGGCCAACGTCCTGACTTTC
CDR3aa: CASSYETGSSGANVLTF

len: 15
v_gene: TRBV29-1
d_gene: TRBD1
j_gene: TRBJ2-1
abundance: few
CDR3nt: TGCAGCGTTGCCGAGACAGGGCTGGGGTACAATGAGCAGTTCTTC
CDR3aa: CSVAETGLGYNEQFF

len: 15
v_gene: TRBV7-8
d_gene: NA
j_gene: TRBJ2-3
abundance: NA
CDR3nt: TGTGCCAGCAGCCCTCGCCGGAGCAGGGATGATACGCAGTATTTT
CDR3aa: CASSPRRSRDDTQYF

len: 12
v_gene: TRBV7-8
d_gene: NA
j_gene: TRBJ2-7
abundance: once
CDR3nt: TGTGCCAGCAGCCCGAGCTCCTACGAGCAGTACTTC
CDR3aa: CASSPSSYEQYF

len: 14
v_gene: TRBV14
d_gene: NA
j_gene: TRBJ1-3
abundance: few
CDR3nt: TGTGCCAGCAGCCAAGCTTTCTCTGGAAACACCATATATTTT
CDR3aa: CASSQAFSGNTIYF

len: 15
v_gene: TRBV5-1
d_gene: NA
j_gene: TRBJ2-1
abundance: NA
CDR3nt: TGCGCCAGCAGCTGGGCCCTGGGCGGGAACAATGAGCAGTTCTTC
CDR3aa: CASSWALGGNNEQFF

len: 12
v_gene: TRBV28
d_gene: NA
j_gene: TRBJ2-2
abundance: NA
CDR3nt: TGTGCCAGCGGCCTCCAGACCGGGGAGCTGTTTTTT
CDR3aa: CASGLQTGELFF

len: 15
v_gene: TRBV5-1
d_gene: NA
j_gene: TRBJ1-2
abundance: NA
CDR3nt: TGCGCCAGCAGCTTGGATGGGTATAAGGGGGAAGGCTACACCTTC
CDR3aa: CASSLDGYKGEGYTF

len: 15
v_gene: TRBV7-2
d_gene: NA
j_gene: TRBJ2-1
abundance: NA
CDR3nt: TGTGCCAGCAGCAATGGGGGGGCCATAATGCATGAGCAGTTCTTC
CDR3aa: CASSNGGAIMHEQFF

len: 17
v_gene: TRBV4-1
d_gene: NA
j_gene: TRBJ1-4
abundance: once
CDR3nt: TGCGCCAGCAGCCAAGGGGTAGCAGGGAGGGGTAATGAAAAACTGTTTTTT
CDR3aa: CASSQGVAGRGNEKLFF

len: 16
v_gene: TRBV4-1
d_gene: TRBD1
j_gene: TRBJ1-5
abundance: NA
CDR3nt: TGCGCCAGCAGCCTCAGAGGACAGGGTACGAATCAGCCCCAGCATTTT
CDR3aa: CASSLRGQGTNQPQHF

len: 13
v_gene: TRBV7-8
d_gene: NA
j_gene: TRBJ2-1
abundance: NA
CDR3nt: TGTGCCAGCAGGGCCCCCACAGGGCTTGAGCAGTTCTTC
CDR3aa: CASRAPTGLEQFF